This entry is about one TCR beta chain. Clones were read by immunoSEQ multiplex PCR, and TCRdb kept only the in-frame ones, dropping some. The sample consists of a few hundred thousand clones, 70% to 90% of them appearing once. The data stem from a study of blood T cell repertoires in COVID-19. On the study more broadly: PBMCs, B-cell-depleted T cells, or T cells were the source of the cDNA or gDNA that made up the material.

This CDR3 has 15 residues. CDR1 and CDR2 (germline): WSHSY, SAAADI. J gave up 5 bases and V 2 bases, and 4 bases lay outside the gene matches. A Seattle source enrolled patients during active infection and followed them longitudinally. The V and J genes are TRBV10-2 and TRBJ2-2; 8 positions agree with TRBD1. This receptor was taken from a human donor with COVID-19, enrolled during active disease. The donor label of this sample is uncertain. What was sequenced was peripheral blood. This CDR3 is CASSERQGATGELFF. The CDR3 coding sequence is TGCGCCAGCAGTGAGCGGCAGGGGGCGACCGGGGAGCTGTTTTTT.